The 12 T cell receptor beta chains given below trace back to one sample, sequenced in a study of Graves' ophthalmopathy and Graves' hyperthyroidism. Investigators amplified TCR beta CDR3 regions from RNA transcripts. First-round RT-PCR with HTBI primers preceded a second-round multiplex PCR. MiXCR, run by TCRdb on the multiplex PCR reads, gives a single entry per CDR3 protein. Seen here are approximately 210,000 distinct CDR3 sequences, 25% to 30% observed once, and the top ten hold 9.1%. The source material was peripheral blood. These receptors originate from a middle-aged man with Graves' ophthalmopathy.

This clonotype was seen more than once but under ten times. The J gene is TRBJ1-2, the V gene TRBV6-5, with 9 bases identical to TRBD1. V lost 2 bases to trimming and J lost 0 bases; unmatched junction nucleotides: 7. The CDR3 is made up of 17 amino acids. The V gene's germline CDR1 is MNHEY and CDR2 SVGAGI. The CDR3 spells CASSYKGQGTANYGYTF. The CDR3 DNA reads TGTGCCAGCAGTTACAAGGGACAGGGAACAGCTAACTATGGCTACACCTTC.

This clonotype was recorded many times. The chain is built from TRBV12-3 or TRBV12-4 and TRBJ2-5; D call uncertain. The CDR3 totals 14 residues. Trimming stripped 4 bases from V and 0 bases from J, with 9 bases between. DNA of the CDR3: TGTGCCAGCAGTTCCCCCTTAAACCAAGAGACCCAGTACTTC. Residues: CASSSPLNQETQYF.

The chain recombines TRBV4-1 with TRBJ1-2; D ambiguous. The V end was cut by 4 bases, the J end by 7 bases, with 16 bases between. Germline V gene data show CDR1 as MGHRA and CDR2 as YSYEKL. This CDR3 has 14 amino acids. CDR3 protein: CASSPFWEMSGYTF. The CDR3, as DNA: TGCGCCAGCAGCCCCTTCTGGGAAATGAGTGGCTACACCTTC.

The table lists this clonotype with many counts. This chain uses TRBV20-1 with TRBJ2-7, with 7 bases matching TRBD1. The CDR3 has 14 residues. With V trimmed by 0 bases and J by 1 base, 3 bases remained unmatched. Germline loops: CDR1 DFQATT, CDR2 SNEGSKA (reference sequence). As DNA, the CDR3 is TGCAGTGCTAGAGATCGGGACAGTTCCTACGAGCAGTACTTC. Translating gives CSARDRDSSYEQYF.

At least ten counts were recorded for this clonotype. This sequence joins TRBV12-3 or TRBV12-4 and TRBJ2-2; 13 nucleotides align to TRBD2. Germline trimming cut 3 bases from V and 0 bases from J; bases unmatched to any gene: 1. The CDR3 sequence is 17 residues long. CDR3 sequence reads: CASSLTSGRPNTGELFF. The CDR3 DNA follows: TGTGCCAGCAGTTTGACTAGCGGGAGGCCGAACACCGGGGAGCTGTTTTTT.

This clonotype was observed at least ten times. In DNA form, the CDR3 reads TGTGCCAGCAGTCCCGGACAGGGGGGAAGATACGAGCAGTACTTC. Translation gives CASSPGQGGRYEQYF. The genes are TRBV28 and TRBJ2-7; 10 positions agree with TRBD1. Germline V gene lookup returns CDR1 MDHEN and CDR2 SYDVKM. The CDR3 has 15 amino acids. The J segment lost 4 bases and the V segment lost 5 bases, leaving 8 bases of the junction unmatched.

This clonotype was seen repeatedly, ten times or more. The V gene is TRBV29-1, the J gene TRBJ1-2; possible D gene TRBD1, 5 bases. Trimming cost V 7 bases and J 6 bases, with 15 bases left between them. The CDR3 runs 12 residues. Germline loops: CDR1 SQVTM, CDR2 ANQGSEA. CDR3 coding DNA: TGCAGCGCCGCAGGGAGTCTCAATGGCTACACCTTC. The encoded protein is CSAAGSLNGYTF.

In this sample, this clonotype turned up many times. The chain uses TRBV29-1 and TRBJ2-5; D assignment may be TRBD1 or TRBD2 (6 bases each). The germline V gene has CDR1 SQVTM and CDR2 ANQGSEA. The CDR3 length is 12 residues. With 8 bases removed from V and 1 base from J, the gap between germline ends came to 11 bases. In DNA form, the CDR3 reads TGCAGCTTTTCGGGGGCCCAAGAGACCCAGTACTTC. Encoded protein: CSFSGAQETQYF.

The CDR3 here is CASRTGSTEAFF. The CDR3 DNA is TGTGCCAGCAGGACAGGGAGTACTGAAGCTTTCTTT. The rearrangement links TRBV6-2 or TRBV6-3 to TRBJ1-1; 7 nucleotides align to TRBD1. The CDR3 totals 12 residues. Germline V lookup: CDR1 MNHEY, CDR2 SVGEGT. The ends lost 6 bases at V and 5 bases at J; junction bases unmatched: 3.

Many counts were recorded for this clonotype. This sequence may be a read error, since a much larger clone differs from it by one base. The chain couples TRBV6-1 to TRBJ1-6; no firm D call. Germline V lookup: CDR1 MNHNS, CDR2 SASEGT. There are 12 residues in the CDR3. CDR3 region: CAGSVGPPPLHF. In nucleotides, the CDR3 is TGTGCCGGCAGTGTTGGACCTCCGCCCCTCCACTTT.

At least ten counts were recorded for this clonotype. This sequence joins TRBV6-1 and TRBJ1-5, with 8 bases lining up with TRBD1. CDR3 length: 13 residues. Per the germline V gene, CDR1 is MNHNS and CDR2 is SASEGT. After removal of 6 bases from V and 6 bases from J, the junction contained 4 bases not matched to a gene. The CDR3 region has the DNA TGTGCCAGCAGCTTGGACAGGGTTCAGCCCCAGCATTTT. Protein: CASSLDRVQPQHF.

The CDR3 loop is CASSPWTVGAFF. The CDR3 nucleotides read TGTGCCAGCAGTCCCTGGACAGTGGGGGCTTTCTTT. The chain joins TRBV28 to TRBJ1-1, with D possibly TRBD1 on 6 matching bases. Trimming took 5 bases from V and 11 from J, leaving 15 bases between them. CDR3 size: 12 residues. Germline CDR1 and CDR2: MDHEN and SYDVKM.